The 27 T cell receptor beta chains in this list originate from one sample, sequenced in a study of T cells in Graves' hyperthyroidism and ophthalmopathy. TCR beta CDR3 region amplification was performed from RNA transcripts. Initially, a first-round RT-PCR of the TCR CDR3 employed the HTBI primer set. TCRdb reprocessed the multiplex PCR reads via MiXCR and lists one record per CDR3 protein. In the table there are 150,000 to 200,000 distinct CDR3 sequences, 9.4% of which are singletons. Sequencing input: blood. The receptors originated from a woman under 30 with Graves' hyperthyroidism that later progressed to Graves' ophthalmopathy.

The table lists this clonotype with many counts. The chain joins TRBV5-5 to TRBJ2-7; the match to TRBD1 covers 7 bases. Germline V gene lookup returns CDR1 SGHKS and CDR2 YYEKEE (reference sequence). CDR3 length: 13 residues. The V segment lost 4 bases and the J segment 2 bases; nucleotides outside the gene matches: 3. The CDR3 here is CASSPGTAYEQYF. CDR3 DNA sequence: TGTGCCAGCAGCCCCGGGACAGCCTACGAGCAGTACTTC.

To note about this clonotype: It is likely a read error, because the conserved phenylalanine at the end of the CDR3 is missing. V usage is TRBV7-2 and J usage is TRBJ2-1; D remains ambiguous. V gave up 1 base and J gave up 0 bases, with 7 bases separating them. The CDR3 covers 15 residues. In germline, CDR1 is SGHTA, CDR2 FQGNSA. The CDR3 protein is CASSLEGSSYNEQFL. CDR3 DNA: TGTGCCAGCAGCTTAGAGGGAAGCTCCTACAATGAGCAGTTCTTA.

On this clonotype: Relative to the germline gene, one junction end is altered; a read error may explain this. J is TRBJ1-2 and V is TRBV20-1; a weak D match, TRBD1 (6 bases). This CDR3 is 12 amino acids long. Germline-derived CDR1 and CDR2 are DFQATT and SNEGSKA (reference sequence). The CDR3: CSARAGTYGCTF. The CDR3 coding sequence is TGCAGTGCTAGAGCCGGGACATATGGCTGCACCTTC.

This clonotype has ten or more counts. This chain joins TRBV30 and TRBJ1-5, with no clear D. The ends were cut back, 0 bases at V and 5 bases at J, with 8 bases in the middle. Germline V CDR1 and CDR2: GTSNPN, SVGIG (reference sequence). This CDR3 region has 13 residues. As DNA, the CDR3 is TGTGCCTGGAGTGTAACATTGCATCAGCCCCAGCATTTT. Its translation is CAWSVTLHQPQHF.

This clonotype was seen more than once but under ten times. V and J are TRBV18 and TRBJ2-7; TRBD2 matches 14 bases. J lost 2 bases, V lost 3 bases, and 9 bases had no gene match. The CDR3 is 18 residues long. Germline-derived CDR1 and CDR2 are KGHSH and LQKENI. CDR3 protein: CASSPRGLAGGLPYEQYF. CDR3 DNA: TGTGCCAGCTCACCCCGAGGACTAGCGGGAGGCCTTCCCTACGAGCAGTACTTC.

This clonotype was detected a few times. The chain has TRBV6-2 or TRBV6-3 and TRBJ1-5; possibly TRBD1 for D (5 bases). Trimming pared 6 bases from V and 3 bases from J, leaving 15 bases between. The CDR3 has 15 amino acids. In germline, CDR1 is MNHEY, CDR2 SVGEGT. Here the CDR3 DNA reads TGTGCCAGCAGGTCTCAGGGATCCCCCAATCAGCCCCAGCATTTT. Its translation: CASRSQGSPNQPQHF.

This clonotype has a count of ten or more. This chain connects TRBV2 to TRBJ1-5; D might be TRBD1 (5 bases). The CDR3 runs to 13 residues. The germline gives CDR1 SNHLY, CDR2 FYNNEI. Trimming took 1 base from V and 7 from J, leaving 8 bases between them. CDR3 residues: CASSEGGDQPQHF. In DNA, the CDR3 is TGTGCCAGCAGTGAAGGGGGGGACCAGCCCCAGCATTTT.

Many counts were recorded for this clonotype. This chain links TRBV6-5 with TRBJ1-5; D gene unclear. The CDR3 covers 11 residues. V lost 4 bases and J lost 4, with 2 bases in between. Germline V gene data show CDR1 as MNHEY and CDR2 as SVGAGI. CDR3 sequence: CASSSNQPQHF. The CDR3 region has the DNA TGTGCCAGCAGTTCGAATCAGCCCCAGCATTTT.

This clonotype occurred many times. This chain connects TRBV20-1 to TRBJ2-7; D perhaps matches TRBD1 (5 bases). CDR1 and CDR2 from the germline V gene are DFQATT and SNEGSKA (reference sequence). This CDR3 is built from 13 residues. Trimming removed 3 bases from V and 3 bases from J, with 12 bases in between. CDR3 sequence: CSASGAGLYEQYF. CDR3 nucleotide sequence: TGCAGTGCTAGTGGTGCAGGGCTCTACGAGCAGTACTTC.

This clonotype was seen repeatedly, ten times or more. The chain couples TRBV18 to TRBJ1-6; D is ambiguous. This CDR3 has 17 amino acids. Germline V gene data show CDR1 as KGHSH and CDR2 as LQKENI. The V end was cut by 1 base, the J end by 7 bases, with 17 bases between. CDR3 in DNA: TGTGCCAGCTCACCACGAAACACCATAATGAGCAATTCACCCCTCCACTTT. Encoded protein: CASSPRNTIMSNSPLHF.

CDR3 nucleotides: TGTGCCAGCAGCCCCGGGGCGGGAATGAACACTGAAGCTTTCTTT. Translating gives CASSPGAGMNTEAFF. The J gene is TRBJ1-1, the V gene TRBV4-2; possible D gene TRBD1, 5 bases. CDR3 length: 15 residues. Germline-derived CDR1 and CDR2 are LGHNA and YNFKEQ. V was cut by 4 bases and J by 0 bases, with 12 bases left in between.

This clonotype was picked up many times. The rearrangement joins TRBV15 to TRBJ1-2, with a possible D match to TRBD1 (6 bases). Trimming left V 0 bases short and J 1 base short, with 9 bases between. The CDR3 spans 15 residues. Looked up from germline, CDR1 is LNHNV and CDR2 is YYDKDF (reference sequence). The CDR3 DNA is TGTGCCACCAGCAGAGAAACAGGGAGTAACTATGGCTACACCTTC. Translated, it gives CATSRETGSNYGYTF.

This sequence joins TRBV19 and TRBJ2-7; a possible D gene is TRBD1 (6 bases). The CDR3 consists of 16 residues. Between the trimmed V and J ends, which lost 5 bases and 2 bases, there was a span of 19 bases. CDR1 LNHDA and CDR2 SQIVND come from the germline V gene (reference sequence). The CDR3 sequence is CASSDDRRHSAYEQYF. CDR3 nucleotides: TGTGCCAGTAGTGACGACAGGCGGCACAGCGCCTACGAGCAGTACTTC.

This clonotype was observed a few times. The gene calls are TRBV18 and TRBJ2-3; tentatively, D is TRBD1 or TRBD2 (6 bases each). With 0 bases removed from V and 5 bases from J, the gap between germline ends came to 12 bases. The CDR3 runs to 15 residues. Germline CDR1 is KGHSH and CDR2 is LQKENI. CDR3 sequence: CASSPPSGAGDTQYF. The CDR3 bases are TGTGCCAGCTCACCACCGTCGGGGGCGGGAGATACGCAGTATTTT.

This clonotype was seen ten or more times. This chain connects TRBV6-1 to TRBJ1-1; D might be TRBD1 (6 bases). The CDR3 runs to 16 residues. V was cut by 5 bases and J by 1 base, with 17 bases left in between. Germline V gene data show CDR1 as MNHNS and CDR2 as SASEGT. The CDR3 reads CASSYRGVVGNTEAFF. Written as DNA, the CDR3 is TGTGCCAGCAGTTATAGGGGGGTTGTCGGGAACACTGAAGCTTTCTTT.

At least ten counts were recorded for this clonotype. The genes are TRBV7-3 and TRBJ2-5, with D perhaps matching TRBD2 (6 bases). Germline V gene data show CDR1 as SGHTA and CDR2 as FQGTGA. Trimming left V 4 bases short and J 5 bases short, with 11 bases between. This CDR3 has 13 residues. CDR3 region: CASSSGSQETQYF. CDR3 DNA: TGTGCCAGCAGCTCCGGGAGTCAGGAGACCCAGTACTTC. Supplemented by reference TRBV7-3 and TRBJ2-5, the full variable domain reads GAGVSQTPSNKVTEKGKYVELRCDPISGHTALYWYRQSLGQGPEFLIYFQGTGAADDSGLPNDRFFAVRPEGSVSTLKIQRTERGDSAVYLCASSSGSQETQYFGPGTRLLVL.

This clonotype was observed many times. This chain uses TRBV27 with TRBJ2-7, with 11 bases that match TRBD2. The CDR3 is 15 amino acids. V lost 6 bases, J lost 7 bases, and 11 bases stayed unmatched. Germline V gene data show CDR1 as MNHEY and CDR2 as SMNVEV (reference sequence). CDR3 nucleotide sequence: TGTGCCAGCAGACAGCCTCCTAGCGGGAGGAGGGAGCAGTACTTC. Translated: CASRQPPSGRREQYF.

Points on this clonotype: Being one base from a much bigger clone, this may be a read error. CDR3 sequence (DNA): TGTGCCTGGGGCCGCCGTGCCGGTGATGAGCAGTTCTTC. Translation gives CAWGRRAGDEQFF. V gene TRBV30 combines with J gene TRBJ2-1; D is unresolved. The V gene's germline CDR1 is GTSNPN and CDR2 SVGIG (reference sequence). The CDR3 length is 13 residues. V lost 5 bases and J 8 bases, leaving 16 bases between the germline ends. Full variable domain (rest looked up from reference TRBV30 and TRBJ2-1): SQTIHQWPATLVQPVGSPLSLECTVEGTSNPNLYWYRQAAGRGLQLLFYSVGIGQISSEVPQNLSASRPQDRQFILSSKKLLLSDSGFYLCAWGRRAGDEQFFGPGTRLTVL.

This clonotype was counted many times. This chain uses TRBV7-6 with TRBJ2-1, with unresolved D. Germline V gene lookup returns CDR1 SGHVS and CDR2 FNYEAQ. V was trimmed by 1 base and J by 0 bases, leaving 10 bases between them. The length of the CDR3 is 16 residues. The DNA for the CDR3 is TGTGCCAGCAGCTTAGGTCCGGCCGGCTCCTACAATGAGCAGTTCTTC. Amino acids: CASSLGPAGSYNEQFF.

This clonotype was seen many times. The rearrangement uses TRBV20-1 and TRBJ2-1; 12 positions match TRBD2. CDR3 size: 16 residues. V dropped 5 bases and J dropped 4; count of bases not matched to a gene: 9. Germline CDR1 and CDR2: DFQATT and SNEGSKA (reference sequence). CDR3 region: CSAPRTSGVSYNEQFF. The CDR3 DNA reads TGCAGTGCTCCCCGGACTAGCGGGGTGAGTTACAATGAGCAGTTCTTC.

The chain couples TRBV18 to TRBJ2-2; D uncertain. The CDR3 has 14 amino acids. Germline CDR1 reads KGHSH; CDR2 reads LQKENI. V lost 0 bases to trimming and J lost 3 bases, with 5 bases between them. The CDR3 nucleotides are TGTGCCAGCTCACCACCGGTTTACACCGGGGAGCTGTTTTTT. Translating it yields CASSPPVYTGELFF.

V usage is TRBV6-1 and J usage is TRBJ2-2; no reliable D call. Looked up from germline, CDR1 is MNHNS and CDR2 is SASEGT. The V gene lost 7 bases and the J gene lost 1 base, with 13 bases spanning the gap. The CDR3 is made up of 15 amino acids. CDR3 sequence reads: CASNFLRENTGELFF. In DNA, the CDR3 is TGTGCCAGCAATTTCCTGCGCGAGAACACCGGGGAGCTGTTTTTT.

This clonotype was found many times. The chain recombines TRBV20-1 with TRBJ1-6; no clear D. The germline V gene has CDR1 DFQATT and CDR2 SNEGSKA (reference sequence). Trimming took off 0 bases at V and 7 bases at J, with 16 bases between the two ends. The length of the CDR3 is 16 residues. CDR3 sequence reads: CSARDPLTFGNSPLHF. The CDR3, as DNA: TGCAGTGCTAGAGATCCCCTCACCTTCGGGAATTCACCCCTCCACTTT.

A word on this clonotype: A much larger clone differs from this one at a single base, so this may be a read error. The V and J genes are TRBV20-1 and TRBJ1-1; 11 bases are a match to TRBD1. This CDR3 spans 14 amino acids. CDR1 DFQATT and CDR2 SNEGSKA come from the germline V gene (reference sequence). The CDR3 loop is CRGGQGDSNTEAFF. The CDR3 DNA reads as TGCCGTGGGGGACAGGGGGATTCGAACACTGAAGCTTTCTTT.

This clonotype was counted at least ten times. The V gene is TRBV15, the J gene TRBJ2-1; 13 positions match TRBD2. The V gene end was trimmed by 8 bases and the J gene end by 7 bases; junction bases not matched to a gene: 8. Germline CDR1 and CDR2: LNHNV and YYDKDF (reference sequence). The CDR3 contains 15 residues. The CDR3 loop reads CATQVQTSGRNEQFF. For the CDR3, the DNA is TGTGCCACCCAGGTTCAGACTAGCGGGAGGAATGAGCAGTTCTTC.

This clonotype was observed many times. The chain uses TRBV20-1 and TRBJ2-1; tentative D call: TRBD2 (5 bases). CDR1 and CDR2 from the germline V gene are DFQATT and SNEGSKA (reference sequence). V dropped 1 base and J dropped 6 bases, with 22 bases sitting between them. The CDR3 loop spans 17 amino acids. The CDR3 sequence is CSARVRRRMADPNEQFF. The CDR3 DNA reads as TGCAGTGCTAGAGTAAGAAGGAGGATGGCGGACCCCAATGAGCAGTTCTTC.

The chain couples TRBV7-9 to TRBJ1-1, with D unresolved. Deletions cut 5 bases from V and 0 bases from J, with 22 bases between. Germline V lookup: CDR1 SEHNR, CDR2 FQNEAQ (reference sequence). The CDR3 has 18 residues. The CDR3: CASSRIAGRKEMNTEAFF. The CDR3 DNA is TGTGCCAGCAGCCGTATCGCCGGTAGGAAGGAGATGAACACTGAAGCTTTCTTT. Filled out from reference TRBV7-9 and TRBJ1-1, the complete variable domain reads DTGVSQNPRHKITKRGQNVTFRCDPISEHNRLYWYRQTLGQGPEFLTYFQNEAQLEKSRLLSDRFSAERPKGSFSTLEIQRTEQGDSAMYLCASSRIAGRKEMNTEAFFGQGTRLTVV.